This entry lists 32 T cell receptor beta chains sequenced from one sample in a study of T cell changes during pregnancy in multiple sclerosis. The assay was immunoSEQ multiplex PCR, and TCRdb's table has in-frame clones only and misses some. The data contain 40,000 to 50,000 clones, around 93% of them seen just once; the ten biggest clones take up 3% to 4.5%. The sequenced sample was CD8+ T cells from peripheral blood mononuclear cells, obtained after pregnancy. The receptors shown here come from a female donor with multiple sclerosis, enrolled in a pregnancy study.

The chain recombines TRBV19 with TRBJ2-2; TRBD2 matches 10 bases. With V trimmed by 9 bases and J by 9 bases, 10 bases remained unmatched. CDR1 and CDR2 from the germline V gene are LNHDA and SQIVND (reference sequence). The CDR3 consists of 14 residues. The DNA for the CDR3 is TGTGCCAGCGGACTAGCGGCCCTTAGCAGGGAGCTGTTTTTT. This encodes CASGLAALSRELFF. Filled out from reference TRBV19 and TRBJ2-2, the complete variable domain reads DGGITQSPKYLFRKEGQNVTLSCEQNLNHDAMYWYRQDPGQGLRLIYYSQIVNDFQKGDIAEGYSVSREKKESFPLTVTSAQKNPTAFYLCASGLAALSRELFFGEGSRLTVL.

The V gene is TRBV4-3, the J gene TRBJ1-1; D possibly corresponds to TRBD1 (6 bases). Per germline, CDR1 LGHNA and CDR2 YSLEER. The CDR3 consists of 15 residues. V was trimmed by 6 bases and J by 1 base, leaving 15 bases between them. The CDR3 here is CASRRGGAGNTEAFF. Written as DNA, the CDR3 is TGCGCCAGCAGGCGGGGGGGGGCCGGGAACACTGAAGCTTTCTTT.

The chain recombines TRBV2 with TRBJ2-1; a possible D gene is TRBD1 (6 bases). This CDR3 has 15 amino acids. Germline CDR1 reads SNHLY; CDR2 reads FYNNEI. Trimming left V 4 bases short and J 0 bases short, with 10 bases between. The CDR3 DNA follows: TGTGCCAGCAGTGTCGGACAGTACTCCTACAATGAGCAGTTCTTC. It encodes CASSVGQYSYNEQFF.

This sequence joins TRBV7-9 and TRBJ2-1, with D possibly TRBD2 on 6 matching bases. Germline-derived CDR1 and CDR2 are SEHNR and FQNEAQ (reference sequence). The CDR3 covers 15 residues. Trimming stripped 6 bases from V and 0 bases from J, with 12 bases between. CDR3 sequence (DNA): TGTGCCAGCAGTTCCCGAGCGGGCTCCTACAATGAGCAGTTCTTC. Its protein product is CASSSRAGSYNEQFF.

This chain links TRBV5-1 with TRBJ2-7, with 8 bases aligning to TRBD1. CDR3 size: 16 residues. The V gene end was trimmed by 1 base and the J gene end by 3 bases; junction bases not matched to a gene: 9. CDR1 SGHRS and CDR2 YFSETQ come from the germline V gene. The CDR3 DNA sequence: TGCGCCAGCAGCTTGAATAGGGGACAGGATAACTACGAGCAGTACTTC. Residues: CASSLNRGQDNYEQYF.

The rearrangement links TRBV5-8 to TRBJ1-5, with a weak D call TRBD1 (6 bases). Per the germline V gene, CDR1 is SGHTS and CDR2 is YDEGEE. The CDR3 consists of 15 residues. Trimming pared 4 bases from V and 2 bases from J, leaving 13 bases between. CDR3 sequence: CASSPGPGGNQPQHF. The CDR3 DNA is TGTGCCAGCAGCCCGGGCCCAGGGGGCAATCAGCCCCAGCATTTT.

This chain connects TRBV4-1 to TRBJ2-7; possibly TRBD2 for D (6 bases). Per germline, CDR1 MGHRA and CDR2 YSYEKL. This CDR3 is 14 amino acids long. The V gene lost 4 bases and the J gene lost 3 bases, with 13 bases spanning the gap. The CDR3 sequence is CASSRSGGSYEQYF. In DNA, the CDR3 is TGCGCCAGCAGCCGATCCGGAGGGAGCTACGAGCAGTACTTC.

The chain links TRBV27 to TRBJ2-7; D might be TRBD1 (6 bases). The germline V gene has CDR1 MNHEY and CDR2 SMNVEV (reference sequence). The CDR3 is 15 residues long. Trimming shortened V by 0 bases and J by 6 bases, and 15 bases separated the two germline ends. The CDR3 DNA reads TGTGCCAGCAGTTTATCGGAAGGGGGTTTCTCCGAGCAGTACTTC. This sequence encodes CASSLSEGGFSEQYF.

V is TRBV10-1 and J is TRBJ1-6; D possibly corresponds to TRBD1 (6 bases). V was shortened by 2 bases and J by 5 bases, with 7 bases between the two germline ends. The germline V gene has CDR1 WNHNN and CDR2 SYGVQD (reference sequence). The CDR3 consists of 14 residues. The CDR3 loop is CASSENRDNSPLHF. The CDR3 DNA is TGCGCCAGCAGTGAGAACAGGGATAATTCACCCCTCCACTTT.

The chain links TRBV5-5 to TRBJ2-7; the D gene is possibly TRBD1 (5 bases). Per germline, CDR1 SGHKS and CDR2 YYEKEE (reference sequence). V was trimmed by 1 base and J by 0 bases, leaving 11 bases between them. This CDR3 region has 15 residues. The CDR3 spells CASSLLPDNSYEQYF. CDR3 DNA sequence: TGTGCCAGCAGCTTGTTGCCGGACAACTCCTACGAGCAGTACTTC.

The chain carries TRBV4-3 and TRBJ1-5; perhaps TRBD1 as D (5 bases). Germline-derived CDR1 and CDR2 are LGHNA and YSLEER. The CDR3 extends over 16 amino acids. Trimming stripped 0 bases from V and 6 bases from J, with 15 bases between. The CDR3 spells CASSQDLQAPGQPQHF. The CDR3 DNA follows: TGCGCCAGCAGCCAAGATTTACAGGCCCCGGGTCAGCCCCAGCATTTT.

The V and J genes are TRBV4-1 and TRBJ2-7; D perhaps matches TRBD1 (6 bases). This CDR3 contains 13 residues. CDR1 is MGHRA and CDR2 is YSYEKL in the germline V gene. V lost 1 base, J lost 7 bases, and 11 bases lay in between. The CDR3: CASSQAQGREQYF. The CDR3 DNA sequence: TGCGCCAGCAGCCAAGCCCAGGGGAGAGAGCAGTACTTC.

This clone was counted once. V usage is TRBV27 and J usage is TRBJ2-5; TRBD2 agrees at 13 bases. The V segment lost 6 bases and the J segment 6 bases; nucleotides outside the gene matches: 13. Germline lookup yields CDR1 MNHEY and CDR2 SMNVEV (reference sequence). This CDR3 contains 17 residues. CDR3 DNA sequence: TGTGCCAGCAGCCTCGCCCCCGGACTAGCGGGGGTAAAGACCCAGTACTTC. It encodes CASSLAPGLAGVKTQYF.

The chain has TRBV7-6 and TRBJ2-1; no reliable D call. This CDR3 has 16 amino acids. V lost 3 bases and J lost 0, with 12 bases in between. Germline V lookup: CDR1 SGHVS, CDR2 FNYEAQ. The CDR3 coding sequence is TGTGCCAGCAGCTTTTCGCGAAACCCCTCCTACAATGAGCAGTTCTTC. Amino acid sequence: CASSFSRNPSYNEQFF.

This clone was recorded a few times. The rearrangement joins TRBV2 to TRBJ2-1, with 7 bases fitting TRBD1. This CDR3 has 15 residues. CDR1 is SNHLY and CDR2 is FYNNEI in the germline V gene. Trimming removed 5 bases from V and 2 bases from J; junction bases left unmatched: 6. Here the CDR3 reads CASSTRQGTYNEQFF. The CDR3 nucleotides are TGTGCCAGCAGTACCCGACAGGGAACCTACAATGAGCAGTTCTTC.

The V call is TRBV19, the J call TRBJ2-7, with 7 bases identical to TRBD1. With 4 bases clipped from V and 2 bases from J, the junction kept 11 bases outside the gene matches. The CDR3 loop spans 16 amino acids. Germline CDR1 is LNHDA and CDR2 is SQIVND (reference sequence). CDR3 nucleotide sequence: TGTGCCAGTAGTAAGGCCCCCGGGACAGCACCCTACGAGCAGTACTTC. Its protein is CASSKAPGTAPYEQYF.

This chain links TRBV12-5 with TRBJ2-7; 9 bases match TRBD1. Germline CDR1 LGHNT, CDR2 FRNRAP. The J segment lost 2 bases and the V segment lost 2 bases, leaving 4 bases of the junction unmatched. The CDR3 runs 15 residues. CDR3 bases: TGTGCTAGTGGTTTGAGGGGACAGGGCACCTACGAGCAGTACTTC. This translates into CASGLRGQGTYEQYF.

The chain combines TRBV7-3 with TRBJ2-1; D gene ambiguous. This CDR3 region has 15 residues. The germline V gene has CDR1 SGHTA and CDR2 FQGTGA. V gave up 1 base and J gave up 6 bases, with 13 bases separating them. The DNA for the CDR3 is TGTGCCAGCAGCTTAAAACTCGGGTTACGCAATGAGCAGTTCTTC. This translates into CASSLKLGLRNEQFF.

The J gene is TRBJ2-1, the V gene TRBV29-1; 10 nucleotides align to TRBD1. The germline V gene has CDR1 SQVTM and CDR2 ANQGSEA. Losses at the gene ends were 7 bases for V and 8 bases for J; bases not matched to a gene: 17. CDR3 length: 16 amino acids. The CDR3 DNA is TGCAGCGCGGGACATAAGGGACAGGGGTATGCCGATGAGCAGTTCTTC. This translates into CSAGHKGQGYADEQFF.

The rearrangement uses TRBV5-1 and TRBJ2-1; 9 positions agree with TRBD1. V shed 3 bases, J shed 10 bases, and the junction held 2 bases outside the gene matches. Per germline, CDR1 SGHRS and CDR2 YFSETQ. The CDR3 spans 12 residues. The CDR3 region has the DNA TGCGCCAGCAGCTGGACAGGGGTAGAGCAGTTCTTC. It codes for CASSWTGVEQFF.

The V and J genes are TRBV5-4 and TRBJ1-2; perhaps TRBD1 as D (5 bases). CDR3 size: 15 residues. The V end lost 5 bases, the J end lost 3 bases, and 17 bases lay between the germline ends. Looked up from germline, CDR1 is SGHNT and CDR2 is YYREEE (reference sequence). CDR3 sequence: CASRDLGGGDYGYTF. The DNA for the CDR3 is TGTGCCAGCAGAGACCTGGGGGGGGGTGACTATGGCTACACCTTC.

This chain joins TRBV4-2 and TRBJ1-2; 10 nucleotides align to TRBD1. This CDR3 region has 15 residues. Unmatched junction bases numbered 9, after V lost 4 bases and J lost 7 bases. Germline assignment: CDR1 LGHNA and CDR2 YNFKEQ. The CDR3 bases are TGTGCCAGCAGCCTCAATCCGGGACAGGGGTCTGGCTACACCTTC. Its translation is CASSLNPGQGSGYTF.

The chain joins TRBV19 to TRBJ2-5, with TRBD2 as a possible D gene (6 bases). CDR1 is LNHDA, CDR2 SQIVND, per germline (reference sequence). The CDR3 spans 15 residues. Trimming removed 6 bases at V and 4 bases at J, with 18 bases between. The DNA of the CDR3 is TGTGCCAGTAGCTCTCTCAGGGAAGCGGGAGAGACCCAGTACTTC. Residues: CASSSLREAGETQYF.

V and J are TRBV13 and TRBJ1-4, with 8 bases identical to TRBD1. J lost 6 bases, V lost 8 bases, and 5 bases had no gene match. From germline, CDR1 is PRHDT and CDR2 FYEKMQ (reference sequence). This CDR3 is built from 13 residues. CDR3 in amino acids: CASCHRGDEKLFF. CDR3 DNA: TGTGCCAGCTGCCACAGGGGGGATGAAAAACTGTTTTTT.

J is TRBJ1-1 and V is TRBV5-4, with D possibly being TRBD1 (5 bases). The germline V gene encodes CDR1 SGHNT and CDR2 YYREEE (reference sequence). The ends were cut back, 0 bases at V and 4 bases at J, with 13 bases in the middle. This CDR3 region has 15 residues. The CDR3 is CASSLAREKGTEAFF. In DNA form, the CDR3 reads TGTGCCAGCAGCTTGGCCAGGGAAAAGGGCACTGAAGCTTTCTTT.

As for this clone: At one boundary the junction diverges from the germline segment, which might be a read error. The rearrangement uses TRBV4-1 and TRBJ1-1; D unclear. Germline CDR1 is MGHRA and CDR2 is YSYEKL. The CDR3 consists of 15 residues. The CDR3, as DNA: TGCGCCAGCGGCCAGGCTTCGGCGGCGAACACTGAAGCTTTCTTT. It codes for CASGQASAANTEAFF.

This clone was observed a single time. J is TRBJ1-2 and V is TRBV5-5; no clear D. The CDR3 totals 15 residues. Germline V lookup: CDR1 SGHKS, CDR2 YYEKEE (reference sequence). V lost 0 bases to trimming and J lost 3 bases, with 12 bases between them. The CDR3 DNA is TGTGCCAGCAGCTTGGTACCGGAGGCTCACTATGGCTACACCTTC. This gives the protein CASSLVPEAHYGYTF.

The chain employs TRBV27 and TRBJ2-1, with D unclear. CDR1 is MNHEY, CDR2 SMNVEV, per germline (reference sequence). This CDR3 is 14 amino acids long. Between the trimmed V and J ends, which lost 1 base and 7 bases, there was a span of 11 bases. The CDR3 spells CASSLYKEPNEQFF. In DNA, the CDR3 is TGTGCCAGCAGTTTATATAAAGAGCCAAATGAGCAGTTCTTC.

V and J are TRBV29-1 and TRBJ2-7, with 9 positions matching TRBD2. J lost 3 bases, V lost 6 bases, and 6 bases had no gene match. The CDR3 runs to 13 residues. CDR1 is SQVTM and CDR2 is ANQGSEA in the germline V gene. The chain's CDR3 is CSVYSGRDYEQYF. CDR3 nucleotide sequence: TGCAGCGTCTATAGCGGGAGAGACTACGAGCAGTACTTC.

The genes are TRBV9 and TRBJ2-1, with a weak D call TRBD1 (6 bases). CDR1 and CDR2 from the germline V gene are SGDLS and YYNGEE. The ends were cut back, 2 bases at V and 4 bases at J, with 13 bases in the middle. The CDR3 extends over 15 amino acids. The CDR3 region has the DNA TGTGCCAGCAGCGTGGGCCCCGACAGGTACAATGAGCAGTTCTTC. This translates into CASSVGPDRYNEQFF.

The genes are TRBV7-9 and TRBJ2-1; a weak D match, TRBD2 (6 bases). Trimming stripped 6 bases from V and 8 bases from J, with 8 bases between. The CDR3 extends over 11 amino acids. CDR1 and CDR2 from the germline V gene are SEHNR and FQNEAQ (reference sequence). This chain's CDR3 is CASRWGDEQFF. The CDR3, as DNA: TGTGCCAGCAGGTGGGGGGATGAGCAGTTCTTC.

The chain uses TRBV6-5 and TRBJ2-3; 7 nucleotides match TRBD2. V shed 7 bases, J shed 3 bases, and the junction held 10 bases outside the gene matches. The CDR3 length is 15 residues. From germline, CDR1 is MNHEY and CDR2 SVGAGI. In DNA form, the CDR3 reads TGTGCCAGCACCCCCCGCCAGGGACTAACAGATACGCAGTATTTT. This codes for CASTPRQGLTDTQYF.